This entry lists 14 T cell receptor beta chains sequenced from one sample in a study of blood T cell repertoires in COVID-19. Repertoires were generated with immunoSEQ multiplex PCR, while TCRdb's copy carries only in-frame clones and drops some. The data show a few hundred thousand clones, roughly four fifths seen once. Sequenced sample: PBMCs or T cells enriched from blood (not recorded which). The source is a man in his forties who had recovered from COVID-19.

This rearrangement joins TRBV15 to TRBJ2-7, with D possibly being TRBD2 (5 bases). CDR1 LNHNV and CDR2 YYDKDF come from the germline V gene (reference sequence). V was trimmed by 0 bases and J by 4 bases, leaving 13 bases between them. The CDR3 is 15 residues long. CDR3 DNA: TGTGCCACCAGCAGAGATGGAGGCAGCCTGTACGAGCAGTACTTC. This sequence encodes CATSRDGGSLYEQYF.

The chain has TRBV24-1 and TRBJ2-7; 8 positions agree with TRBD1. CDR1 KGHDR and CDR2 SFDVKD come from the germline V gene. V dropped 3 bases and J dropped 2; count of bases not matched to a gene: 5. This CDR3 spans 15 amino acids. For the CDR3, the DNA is TGTGCCACCAGTGATCATGGGACAGGAGCCTACGAGCAGTACTTC. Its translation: CATSDHGTGAYEQYF.

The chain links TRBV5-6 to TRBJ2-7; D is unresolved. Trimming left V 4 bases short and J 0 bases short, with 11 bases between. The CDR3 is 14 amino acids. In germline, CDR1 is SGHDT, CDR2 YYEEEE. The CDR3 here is CASSPGSSSYEQYF. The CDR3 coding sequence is TGTGCCAGCAGCCCTGGTTCCAGCTCCTACGAGCAGTACTTC.

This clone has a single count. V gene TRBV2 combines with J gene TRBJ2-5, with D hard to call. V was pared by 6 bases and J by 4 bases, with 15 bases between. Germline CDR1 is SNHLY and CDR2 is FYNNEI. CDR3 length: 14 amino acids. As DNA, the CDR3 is TGTGCCAGCAGGCCCTGGGTAGCCGGAGAGACCCAGTACTTC. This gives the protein CASRPWVAGETQYF. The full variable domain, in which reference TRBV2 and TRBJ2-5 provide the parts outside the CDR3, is EPEVTQTPSHQVTQMGQEVILRCVPISNHLYFYWYRQILGQKVEFLVSFYNNEISEKSEIFDDQFSVERPDGSNFTLKIRSTKLEDSAMYFCASRPWVAGETQYFGPGTRLLVL.

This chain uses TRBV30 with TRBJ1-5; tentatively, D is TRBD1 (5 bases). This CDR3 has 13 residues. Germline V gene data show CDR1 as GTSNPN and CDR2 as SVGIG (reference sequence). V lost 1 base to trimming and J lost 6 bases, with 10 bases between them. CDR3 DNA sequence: TGTGCCTGGAGTGATCGGGGGGGTCAGCCCCAGCATTTT. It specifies CAWSDRGGQPQHF.

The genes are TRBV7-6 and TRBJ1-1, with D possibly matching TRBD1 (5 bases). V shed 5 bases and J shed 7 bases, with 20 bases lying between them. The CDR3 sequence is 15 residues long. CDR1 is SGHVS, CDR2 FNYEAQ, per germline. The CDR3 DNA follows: TGTGCCAGCAGCCCCGCCGGGTCAGGGCGGGGTGAAGCTTTCTTT. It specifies CASSPAGSGRGEAFF.

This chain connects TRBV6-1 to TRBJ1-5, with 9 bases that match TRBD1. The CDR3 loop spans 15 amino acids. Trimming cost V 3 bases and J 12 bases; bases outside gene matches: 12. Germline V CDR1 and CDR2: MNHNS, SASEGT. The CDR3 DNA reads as TGTGCCAGCAGTGATGCCGGGACAGGGAAGTTATTCCAGCATTTT. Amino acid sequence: CASSDAGTGKLFQHF.

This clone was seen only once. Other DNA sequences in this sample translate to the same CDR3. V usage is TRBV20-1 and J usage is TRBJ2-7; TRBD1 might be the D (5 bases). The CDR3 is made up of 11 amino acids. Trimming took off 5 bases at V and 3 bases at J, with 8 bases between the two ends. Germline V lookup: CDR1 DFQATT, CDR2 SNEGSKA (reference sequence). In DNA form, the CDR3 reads TGCAGTGCTCTTAGGGGCTACGAGCAGTACTTC. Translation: CSALRGYEQYF.

The CDR3, as DNA: TGCGCCAGCAGCCAGGGCGGACAGGGCATCCTCAATGAGCAGTTCTTC. It translates to CASSQGGQGILNEQFF. This chain links TRBV4-1 with TRBJ2-1, with 8 nucleotides matching TRBD1. This CDR3 has 16 residues. With 3 bases clipped from V and 6 bases from J, the junction kept 10 bases outside the gene matches. CDR1 is MGHRA, CDR2 YSYEKL, per germline.

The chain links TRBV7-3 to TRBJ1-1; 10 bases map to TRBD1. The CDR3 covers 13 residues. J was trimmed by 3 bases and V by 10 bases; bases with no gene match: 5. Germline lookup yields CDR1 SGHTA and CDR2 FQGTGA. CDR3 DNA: TGTGCCACCAGACAGGGGGCTTACACTGAAGCTTTCTTT. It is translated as CATRQGAYTEAFF.

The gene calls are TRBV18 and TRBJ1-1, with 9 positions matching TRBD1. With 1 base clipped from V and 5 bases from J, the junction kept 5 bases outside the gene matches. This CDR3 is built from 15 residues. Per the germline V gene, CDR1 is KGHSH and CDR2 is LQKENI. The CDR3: CASSPRTGDLTEAFF. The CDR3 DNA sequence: TGTGCCAGCTCACCACGGACAGGGGATTTGACTGAAGCTTTCTTT.

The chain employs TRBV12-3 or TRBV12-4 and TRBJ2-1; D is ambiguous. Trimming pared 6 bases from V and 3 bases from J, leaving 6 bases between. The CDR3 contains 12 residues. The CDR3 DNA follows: TGTGCCAGCAGGGCAAGCTACAATGAGCAGTTCTTC. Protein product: CASRASYNEQFF.

Here the CDR3 reads CASRIKGGGPGETQYF. The CDR3 region has the DNA TGTGCCAGCCGAATAAAGGGGGGAGGGCCTGGGGAGACCCAGTACTTC. The chain uses TRBV28 and TRBJ2-5, with a weak D call TRBD2 (7 bases). This CDR3 is 16 amino acids long. Trimming pared 8 bases from V and 5 bases from J, leaving 24 bases between. Germline values: CDR1 MDHEN, CDR2 SYDVKM.

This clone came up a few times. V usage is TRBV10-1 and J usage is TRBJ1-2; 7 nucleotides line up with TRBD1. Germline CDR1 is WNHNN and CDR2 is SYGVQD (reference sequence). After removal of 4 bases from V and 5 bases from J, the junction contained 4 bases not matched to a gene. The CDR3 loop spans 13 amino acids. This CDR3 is CASSADRVYGYTF. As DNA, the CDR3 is TGCGCCAGCAGTGCTGACAGGGTATATGGCTACACCTTC.